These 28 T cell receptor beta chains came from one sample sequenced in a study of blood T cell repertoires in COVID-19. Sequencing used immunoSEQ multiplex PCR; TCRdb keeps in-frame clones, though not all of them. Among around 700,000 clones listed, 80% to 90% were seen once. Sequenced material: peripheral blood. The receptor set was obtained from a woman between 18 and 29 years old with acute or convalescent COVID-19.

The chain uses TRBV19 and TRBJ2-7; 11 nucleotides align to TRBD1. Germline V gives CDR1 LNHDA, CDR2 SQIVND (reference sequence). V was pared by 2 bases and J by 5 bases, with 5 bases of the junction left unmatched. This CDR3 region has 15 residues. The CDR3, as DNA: TGTGCCAGTAGTATACGACGGACAGGGGGCCACGAGCAGTACTTC. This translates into CASSIRRTGGHEQYF.

In DNA, the CDR3 is TGTGCCTGGAGTGTACAGGGGACTCCCTACAATGAGCAGTTCTTC. Translation: CAWSVQGTPYNEQFF. This chain uses TRBV30 with TRBJ2-1, with D maybe TRBD1 (7 bases). Germline lookup yields CDR1 GTSNPN and CDR2 SVGIG (reference sequence). V dropped 0 bases and J dropped 2 bases, with 11 bases sitting between them. The CDR3 has 15 amino acids. The full variable domain, in which reference TRBV30 and TRBJ2-1 provide the parts outside the CDR3, is SQTIHQWPATLVQPVGSPLSLECTVEGTSNPNLYWYRQAAGRGLQLLFYSVGIGQISSEVPQNLSASRPQDRQFILSSKKLLLSDSGFYLCAWSVQGTPYNEQFFGPGTRLTVL.

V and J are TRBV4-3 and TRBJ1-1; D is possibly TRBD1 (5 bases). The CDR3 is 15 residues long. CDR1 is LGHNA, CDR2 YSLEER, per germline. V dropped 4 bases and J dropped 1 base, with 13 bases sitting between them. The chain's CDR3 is CASSLRMTENTEAFF. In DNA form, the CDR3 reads TGCGCCAGCAGCCTCCGTATGACAGAGAACACTGAAGCTTTCTTT.

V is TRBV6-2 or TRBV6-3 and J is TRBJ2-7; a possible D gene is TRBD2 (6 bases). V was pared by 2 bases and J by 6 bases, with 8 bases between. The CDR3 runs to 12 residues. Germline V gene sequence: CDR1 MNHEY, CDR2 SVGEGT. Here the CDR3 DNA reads TGTGCCAGCAGTTACGCCGGGGGCGAGCAGTACTTC. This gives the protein CASSYAGGEQYF.

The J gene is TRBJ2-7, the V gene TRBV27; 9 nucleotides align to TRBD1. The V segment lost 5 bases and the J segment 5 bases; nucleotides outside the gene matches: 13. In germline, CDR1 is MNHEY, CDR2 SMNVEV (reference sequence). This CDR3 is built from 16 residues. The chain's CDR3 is CASSGGPGQGVHEQYF. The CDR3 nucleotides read TGTGCCAGCAGTGGGGGACCGGGACAGGGAGTACACGAGCAGTACTTC.

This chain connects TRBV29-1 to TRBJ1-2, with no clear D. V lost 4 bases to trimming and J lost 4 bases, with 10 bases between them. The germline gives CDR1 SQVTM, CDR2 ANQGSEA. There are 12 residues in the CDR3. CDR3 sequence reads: CSVVSGSYGYTF. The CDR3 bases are TGCAGCGTTGTGTCCGGGTCCTATGGCTACACCTTC. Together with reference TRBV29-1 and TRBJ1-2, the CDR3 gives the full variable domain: SAVISQKPSRDICQRGTSLTIQCQVDSQVTMMFWYRQQPGQSLTLIATANQGSEATYESGFVIDKFPISRPNLTFSTLTVSNMSPEDSSIYLCSVVSGSYGYTFGSGTRLTVV.

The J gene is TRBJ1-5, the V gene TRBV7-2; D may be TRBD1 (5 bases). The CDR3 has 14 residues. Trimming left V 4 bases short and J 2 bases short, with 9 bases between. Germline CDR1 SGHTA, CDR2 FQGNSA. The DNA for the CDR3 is TGTGCCAGCAGCTGGGGCAGGGGCAATCAGCCCCAGCATTTT. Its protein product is CASSWGRGNQPQHF. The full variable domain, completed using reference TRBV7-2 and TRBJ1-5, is GAGVSQSPSNKVTEKGKDVELRCDPISGHTALYWYRQSLGQGLEFLIYFQGNSAPDKSGLPSDRFSAERTGGSVSTLTIQRTQQEDSAVYLCASSWGRGNQPQHFGDGTRLSIL.

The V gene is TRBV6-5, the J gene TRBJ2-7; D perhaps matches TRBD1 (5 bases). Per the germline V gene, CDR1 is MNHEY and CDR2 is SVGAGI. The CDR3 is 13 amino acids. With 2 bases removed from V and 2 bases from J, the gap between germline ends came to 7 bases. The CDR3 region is CASSYQGTYEQYF. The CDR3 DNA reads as TGTGCCAGCAGTTACCAGGGTACCTACGAGCAGTACTTC.

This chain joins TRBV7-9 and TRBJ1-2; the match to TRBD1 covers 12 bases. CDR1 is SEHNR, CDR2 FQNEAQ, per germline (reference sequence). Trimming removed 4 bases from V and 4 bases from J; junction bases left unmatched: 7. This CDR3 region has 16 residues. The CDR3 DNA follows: TGTGCCAGCAGCTCGGGACAGGGGGCTTTGGGCTATGGCTACACCTTC. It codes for CASSSGQGALGYGYTF. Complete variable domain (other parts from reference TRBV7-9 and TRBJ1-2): DTGVSQNPRHKITKRGQNVTFRCDPISEHNRLYWYRQTLGQGPEFLTYFQNEAQLEKSRLLSDRFSAERPKGSFSTLEIQRTEQGDSAMYLCASSSGQGALGYGYTFGSGTRLTVV.

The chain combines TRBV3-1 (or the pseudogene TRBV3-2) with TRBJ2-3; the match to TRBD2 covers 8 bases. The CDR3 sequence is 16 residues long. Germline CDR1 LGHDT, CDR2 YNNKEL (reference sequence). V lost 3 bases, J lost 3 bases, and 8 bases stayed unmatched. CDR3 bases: TGTGCCAGCAGCCAGGAGCCCGGGGGGGCGACAGATACGCAGTATTTT. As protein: CASSQEPGGATDTQYF.

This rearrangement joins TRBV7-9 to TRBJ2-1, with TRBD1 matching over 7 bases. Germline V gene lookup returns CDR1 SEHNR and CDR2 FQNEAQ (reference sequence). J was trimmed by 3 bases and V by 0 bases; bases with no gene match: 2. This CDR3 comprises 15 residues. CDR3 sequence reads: CASSLATGYYNEQFF. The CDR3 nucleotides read TGTGCCAGCAGCTTAGCGACAGGGTACTACAATGAGCAGTTCTTC. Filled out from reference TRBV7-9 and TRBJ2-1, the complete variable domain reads DTGVSQNPRHKITKRGQNVTFRCDPISEHNRLYWYRQTLGQGPEFLTYFQNEAQLEKSRLLSDRFSAERPKGSFSTLEIQRTEQGDSAMYLCASSLATGYYNEQFFGPGTRLTVL.

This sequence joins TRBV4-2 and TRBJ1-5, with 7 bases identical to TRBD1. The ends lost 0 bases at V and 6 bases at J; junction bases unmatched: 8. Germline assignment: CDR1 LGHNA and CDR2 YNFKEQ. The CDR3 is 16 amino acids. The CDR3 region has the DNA TGTGCCAGCAGCCAAGATGGCCCCGGGGACAGTCAGCCCCAGCATTTT. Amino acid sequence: CASSQDGPGDSQPQHF.

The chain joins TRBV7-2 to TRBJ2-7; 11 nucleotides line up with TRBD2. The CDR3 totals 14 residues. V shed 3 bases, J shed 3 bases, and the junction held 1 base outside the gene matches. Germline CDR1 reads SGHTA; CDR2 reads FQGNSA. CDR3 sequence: CASSFGLAGYEQYF. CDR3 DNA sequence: TGTGCCAGCAGCTTCGGACTAGCGGGCTACGAGCAGTACTTC.

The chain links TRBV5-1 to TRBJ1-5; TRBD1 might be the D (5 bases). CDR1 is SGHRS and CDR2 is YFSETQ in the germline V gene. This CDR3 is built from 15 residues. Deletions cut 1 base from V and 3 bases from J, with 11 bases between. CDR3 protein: CASSLFGGDNQPQHF. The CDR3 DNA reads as TGCGCCAGCAGCTTGTTCGGGGGAGACAATCAGCCCCAGCATTTT.

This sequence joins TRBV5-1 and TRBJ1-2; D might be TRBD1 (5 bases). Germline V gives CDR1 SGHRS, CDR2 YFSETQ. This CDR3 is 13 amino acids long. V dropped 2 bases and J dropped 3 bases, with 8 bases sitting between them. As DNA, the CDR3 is TGCGCCAGCAGCTTATCGGGGGACTATGGCTACACCTTC. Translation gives CASSLSGDYGYTF.

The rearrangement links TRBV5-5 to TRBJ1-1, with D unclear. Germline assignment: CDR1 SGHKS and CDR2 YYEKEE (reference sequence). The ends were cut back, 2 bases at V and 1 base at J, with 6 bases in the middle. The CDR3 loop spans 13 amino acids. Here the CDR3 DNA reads TGTGCCAGCAGCTTTGCGGGGAACACTGAAGCTTTCTTT. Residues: CASSFAGNTEAFF.

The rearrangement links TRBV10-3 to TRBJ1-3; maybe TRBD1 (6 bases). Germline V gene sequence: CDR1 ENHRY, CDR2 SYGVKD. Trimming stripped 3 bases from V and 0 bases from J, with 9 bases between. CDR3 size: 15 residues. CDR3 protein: CAISDGQRSGNTIYF. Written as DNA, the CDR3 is TGTGCCATCAGTGACGGACAGCGCTCTGGAAACACCATATATTTT.

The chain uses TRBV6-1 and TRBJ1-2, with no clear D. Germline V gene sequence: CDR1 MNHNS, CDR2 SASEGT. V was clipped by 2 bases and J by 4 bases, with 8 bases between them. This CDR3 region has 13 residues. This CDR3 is CASSEFILYGYTF. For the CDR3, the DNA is TGTGCCAGCAGTGAATTTATCCTCTATGGCTACACCTTC.

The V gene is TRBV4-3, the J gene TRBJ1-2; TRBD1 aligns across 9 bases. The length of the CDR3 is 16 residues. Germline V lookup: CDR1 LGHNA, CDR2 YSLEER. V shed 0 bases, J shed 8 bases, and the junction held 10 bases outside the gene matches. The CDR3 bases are TGCGCCAGCAGCCAAGACTCACCCCGGGACAGGGTAGGCTACACCTTC. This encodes CASSQDSPRDRVGYTF.

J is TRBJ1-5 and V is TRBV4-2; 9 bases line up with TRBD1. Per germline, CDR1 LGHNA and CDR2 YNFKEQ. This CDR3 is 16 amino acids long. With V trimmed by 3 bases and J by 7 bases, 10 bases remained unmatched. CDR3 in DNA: TGTGCCAGCAGCCAGGATTTGACAGGGGGTTGGCAGCCCCAGCATTTT. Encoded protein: CASSQDLTGGWQPQHF.

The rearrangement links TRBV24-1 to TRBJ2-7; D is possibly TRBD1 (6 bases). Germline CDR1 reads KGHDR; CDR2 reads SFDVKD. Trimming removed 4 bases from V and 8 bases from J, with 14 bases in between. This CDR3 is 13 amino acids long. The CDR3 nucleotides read TGTGCCACCAGTGACCGTTACAGGGACCAGCAGTACTTC. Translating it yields CATSDRYRDQQYF.

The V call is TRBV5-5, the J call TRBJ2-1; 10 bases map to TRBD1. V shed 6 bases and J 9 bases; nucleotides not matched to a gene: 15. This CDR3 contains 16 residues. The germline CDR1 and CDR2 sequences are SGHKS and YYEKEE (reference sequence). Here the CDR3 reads CASNRHTGTGEGEQFF. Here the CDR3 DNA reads TGTGCCAGCAACCGACACACCGGGACAGGGGAGGGTGAGCAGTTCTTC.

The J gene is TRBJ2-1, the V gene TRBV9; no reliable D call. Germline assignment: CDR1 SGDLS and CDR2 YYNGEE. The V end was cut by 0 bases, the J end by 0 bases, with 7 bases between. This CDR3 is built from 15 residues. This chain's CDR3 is CASSVASYSYNEQFF. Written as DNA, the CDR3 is TGTGCCAGCAGCGTAGCGAGTTACTCCTACAATGAGCAGTTCTTC.

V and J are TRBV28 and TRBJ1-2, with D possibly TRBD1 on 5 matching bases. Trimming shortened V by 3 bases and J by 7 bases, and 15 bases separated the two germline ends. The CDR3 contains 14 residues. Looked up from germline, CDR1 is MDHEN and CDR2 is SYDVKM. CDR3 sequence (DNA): TGTGCCAGCAGTTTTGTGGGCGGGACCCTTGGCTACACCTTC. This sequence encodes CASSFVGGTLGYTF.

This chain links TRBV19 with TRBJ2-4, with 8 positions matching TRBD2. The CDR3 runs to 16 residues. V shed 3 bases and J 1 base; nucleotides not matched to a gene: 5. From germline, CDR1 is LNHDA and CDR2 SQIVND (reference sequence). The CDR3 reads CASSIDGGGAKNIQYF. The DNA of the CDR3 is TGTGCCAGTAGTATCGACGGCGGGGGGGCCAAAAACATTCAGTACTTC.

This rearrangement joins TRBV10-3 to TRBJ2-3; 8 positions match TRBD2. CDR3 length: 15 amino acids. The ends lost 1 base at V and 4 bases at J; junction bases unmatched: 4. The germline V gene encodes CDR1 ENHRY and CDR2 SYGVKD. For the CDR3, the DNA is TGTGCCATCAGTGAGTACGGGGGGGGCGCAGATACGCAGTATTTT. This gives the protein CAISEYGGGADTQYF.

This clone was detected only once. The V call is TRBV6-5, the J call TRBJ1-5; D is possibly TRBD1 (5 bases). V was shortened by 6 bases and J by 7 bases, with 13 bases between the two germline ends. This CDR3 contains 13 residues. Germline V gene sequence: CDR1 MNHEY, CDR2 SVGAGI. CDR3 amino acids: CASRDGRGQPQHF. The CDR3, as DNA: TGTGCCAGCAGGGACGGGAGGGGCCAGCCCCAGCATTTT.

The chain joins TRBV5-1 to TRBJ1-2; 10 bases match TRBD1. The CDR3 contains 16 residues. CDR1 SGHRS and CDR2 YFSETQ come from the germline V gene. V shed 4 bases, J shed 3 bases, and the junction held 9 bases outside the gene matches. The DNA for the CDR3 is TGCGCCAGCAGCCTACATTGGACAGGGGGGGACTATGGCTACACCTTC. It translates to CASSLHWTGGDYGYTF.